This TCR beta chain was recorded in a study of T-cell memory formation after mild COVID-19. On the study more broadly: TCR clusters were mostly confined to one donor each.

Employing constant-segment primers, 5'RACE generated TCR alpha and TCR beta cDNA libraries bearing sample barcodes and UMIs. TCRdb fed the 5' RACE reads into MiXCR, producing one record per CDR3 protein. The repertoire holds hundreds of thousands of distinct CDR3 sequences, with 15% to 20% as singletons. Germline CDR1 is SGHTA and CDR2 is FQGNSA. There are 15 residues in the CDR3. Deletions cut 5 bases from V and 2 bases from J, with 12 bases between. Study-wide results and limits: The study detected some responding clones in pre-infection memory, suggesting cross-reactive memory joined.

In its sample, this clonotype was seen a few times. Antigen: not known. The clonotype comes from a man aged 18 to 30 who had mild COVID-19 (a few samples of this study predate the infection). Cell type and time point are not known. The sequenced material came from PBMCs or a T cell subset sorted from them (not recorded which). The chain combines TRBV7-2 with TRBJ2-2; possible D gene TRBD2, 5 bases. This CDR3 reads CASSPRGSNTGELFF. CDR3 in DNA: TGTGCCAGCAGCCCCCGAGGGAGTAACACCGGGGAGCTGTTTTTT.